These T cell receptor beta chains were read from a single sample in a study of blood T cell repertoires in COVID-19. The data were produced by immunoSEQ multiplex PCR, yet TCRdb's version contains in-frame clones alone and is incomplete. This sample carries under 350,000 clones, about 92% of them seen once, and the ten largest clones take around 2.5%. Sequenced material: PBMCs or T cells enriched from blood (not recorded which). All receptors derive from a man between 60 and 75 years old who had recovered from COVID-19. CDR3s include the opening cysteine and the closing phenylalanine or tryptophan. The D gene is left open where the match is weak. Not every row has a clone size; where given, it reads once, few, many or a size class.

cdr3_nt cdr3_aa v_call clone_size j_call d_call
TGTGCCTGGAGGGTATCGTGGGGACTAGCGGGCGCGAACACCGGGGAGCTGTTTTTT CAWRVSWGLAGANTGELFF TRBV30 NA TRBJ2-2 TRBD2
TGTGCCAGCAGCGCGATAGGGACAGGGGGCGAGCAGTACTTC CASSAIGTGGEQYF TRBV9 once TRBJ2-7 TRBD1
TGTGCCAGCAGCTCGACCCGGGTCCTAAAAGCAAATGAAAAACTGTTTTTT CASSSTRVLKANEKLFF TRBV7-2 once TRBJ1-4 NA
TGTGCCAGCGGCCCAACCCTCAATCAGCCCCAGCATTTT CASGPTLNQPQHF TRBV6-6 NA TRBJ1-5 NA
TGCGCCAGCAGCCAGGGGGGAGGACTAGTGATCTCAGATACGCAGTATTTT CASSQGGGLVISDTQYF TRBV4-3 NA TRBJ2-3 TRBD2
TGTGCTAGCAGCTTAGAGGTGACAGCGACGAACACCGGGGAGCTGTTTTTT CASSLEVTATNTGELFF TRBV7-7 NA TRBJ2-2 NA
TGTGCCAGCTCCAACAGGGATCAGCCCCAGCATTTT CASSNRDQPQHF TRBV12-3/TRBV12-4 once TRBJ1-5 NA
TGTGCCAGCATTTACGGGAACACTGAAGCTTTCTTT CASIYGNTEAFF TRBV12-3/TRBV12-4 NA TRBJ1-1 NA
TGTGCCAGCAGCTTAACCTCGACAGGGGTTGGCAATCAGCCCCAGCATTTT CASSLTSTGVGNQPQHF TRBV11-3 NA TRBJ1-5 TRBD1
TGTGCCAGCAGTACCCGCGACAGGGAAAGTGAAAAACTGTTTTTT CASSTRDRESEKLFF TRBV6-5 NA TRBJ1-4 TRBD1
TGTGCCAGCAGTTACTCGCGCCCTCCGGATACGCAGTATTTT CASSYSRPPDTQYF TRBV6-5 NA TRBJ2-3 NA
TGTGCCAGCAGCCAAAACTATCGGACAGGGAAGGCTTTCTTT CASSQNYRTGKAFF TRBV14 NA TRBJ1-1 TRBD1
TGTGCCAGCAGTTTTAGTCAGGGCGGTGAAGCTTTCTTT CASSFSQGGEAFF TRBV12-3/TRBV12-4 NA TRBJ1-1 NA
TGTGCCAGCAGTGAAGCAAAGGGAGGATATGGCTACACCTTC CASSEAKGGYGYTF TRBV6-1 NA TRBJ1-2 NA
TGTGCCAGCAGTTTCCCGGGAAATCAGCCCCAGCATTTT CASSFPGNQPQHF TRBV28 once TRBJ1-5 NA
TGTGCCAGCAGCCTACAGACCCCGGGGACTGAAGCTTTCTTT CASSLQTPGTEAFF TRBV11-2 NA TRBJ1-1 NA
TGTGCCAGCAGCTTAACTTCACAGGGATCGCATGGCTACACCTTC CASSLTSQGSHGYTF TRBV5-4 NA TRBJ1-2 NA
TGTGCCAGCAGCTTGGTAGCGGGACCATACGAGCAGTACTTC CASSLVAGPYEQYF TRBV5-4 NA TRBJ2-7 TRBD2
TGTGCCAGCAGCCGATTCGGGGAGGATCAAGAGACCCAGTACTTC CASSRFGEDQETQYF TRBV11-3 NA TRBJ2-5 NA
TGTGCCAGCTCACCCGGGACAGGGAATCAGCCCCAGCATTTT CASSPGTGNQPQHF TRBV18 NA TRBJ1-5 TRBD1
TGTGCCAGCAGCCCTACCCCCGGGACAGGGGTTCGGTATGGCTACACCTTC CASSPTPGTGVRYGYTF TRBV7-9 NA TRBJ1-2 TRBD1
TGTGCCGGGGAGCGGGAGGATTTCTACAATGAGCAGTTCTTC CAGEREDFYNEQFF TRBV19 NA TRBJ2-1 TRBD2
TGTGCCAGCAGTTTATCCGGGTATTCACCCCTCCACTTT CASSLSGYSPLHF TRBV27 NA TRBJ1-6 NA
TGTGCCAGCAGCTTAGATACCGGCTACGAGCAGTACTTC CASSLDTGYEQYF TRBV11-3 NA TRBJ2-7 NA
TGTGCCAGCAGAAAAGGGCCACAGGGGAATCCTAACGATGAGCAGTTCTTC CASRKGPQGNPNDEQFF TRBV27 NA TRBJ2-1 TRBD1
TGCGCCAGCAGCCCCTACCCTATACTAGCGGGAGACGAGCAGTACTTC CASSPYPILAGDEQYF TRBV4-1 NA TRBJ2-7 TRBD2
TGCGCCAGCAGCTTGGCCGGCCTAGCCCAAGAGACCCAGTACTTC CASSLAGLAQETQYF TRBV5-1 few TRBJ2-5 NA
TGTGCCAGCAGCTTCGTTTCGGAAAAACTGTTTTTT CASSFVSEKLFF TRBV5-5 NA TRBJ1-4 NA
TGCAGTGCTAGTTCCGGTAGCGGGGAGACCCAGTACTTC CSASSGSGETQYF TRBV20-1 NA TRBJ2-5 TRBD2
TGTGCCAGCAGCTGGGACACGAACACTGAAGCTTTCTTT CASSWDTNTEAFF TRBV7-9 once TRBJ1-1 NA
TGTGCCACCAGTGATCGGACCCCGAAGGGGAGGGCCACAGATACGCAGTATTTT CATSDRTPKGRATDTQYF TRBV24-1 once TRBJ2-3 TRBD2
TGTGCCAGCAGATGGACAGGGGGCGAGCAGTACTTC CASRWTGGEQYF TRBV27 once TRBJ2-7 TRBD1
TGTGCCAGCAGCGAGGGACTACCATCCTACAATGAGCAGTTCTTC CASSEGLPSYNEQFF TRBV4-2 NA TRBJ2-1 TRBD2